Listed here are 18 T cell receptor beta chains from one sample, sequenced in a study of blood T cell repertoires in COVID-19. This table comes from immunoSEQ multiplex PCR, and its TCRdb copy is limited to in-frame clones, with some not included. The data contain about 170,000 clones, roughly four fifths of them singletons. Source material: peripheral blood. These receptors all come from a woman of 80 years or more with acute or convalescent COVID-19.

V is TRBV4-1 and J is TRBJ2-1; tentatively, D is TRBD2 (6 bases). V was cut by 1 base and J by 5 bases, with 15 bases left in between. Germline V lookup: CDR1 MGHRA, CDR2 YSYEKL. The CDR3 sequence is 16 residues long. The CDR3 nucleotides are TGCGCCAGCAGCCAAGGGCCGGGACTCCGAAACAATGAGCAGTTCTTC. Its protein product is CASSQGPGLRNNEQFF.

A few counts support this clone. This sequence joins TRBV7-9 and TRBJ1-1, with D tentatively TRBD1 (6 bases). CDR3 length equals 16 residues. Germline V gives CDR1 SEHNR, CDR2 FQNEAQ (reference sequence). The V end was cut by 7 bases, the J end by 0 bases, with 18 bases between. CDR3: CASIPGRGKMNTEAFF. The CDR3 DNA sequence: TGTGCCAGCATCCCAGGCAGGGGCAAAATGAACACTGAAGCTTTCTTT.

The CDR3: CASSPGSNYGYTF. DNA of the CDR3: TGTGCCAGCTCACCGGGCAGTAACTATGGCTACACCTTC. V is TRBV18 and J is TRBJ1-2; D not certain. CDR1 KGHSH and CDR2 LQKENI come from the germline V gene. The CDR3 has 13 residues. V was shortened by 3 bases and J by 1 base, with 6 bases between the two germline ends.

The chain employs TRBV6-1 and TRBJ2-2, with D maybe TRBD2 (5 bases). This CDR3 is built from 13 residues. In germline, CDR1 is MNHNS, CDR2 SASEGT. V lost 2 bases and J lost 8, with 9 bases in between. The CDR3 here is CASSETVAGELFF. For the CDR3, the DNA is TGTGCCAGCAGTGAAACGGTAGCGGGGGAGCTGTTTTTT.

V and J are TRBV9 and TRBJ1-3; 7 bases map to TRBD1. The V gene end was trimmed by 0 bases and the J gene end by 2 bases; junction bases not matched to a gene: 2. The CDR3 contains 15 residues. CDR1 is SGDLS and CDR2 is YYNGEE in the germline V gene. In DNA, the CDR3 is TGTGCCAGCAGCGTAGCTACAGGGGCTGGAAACACCATATATTTT. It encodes CASSVATGAGNTIYF.

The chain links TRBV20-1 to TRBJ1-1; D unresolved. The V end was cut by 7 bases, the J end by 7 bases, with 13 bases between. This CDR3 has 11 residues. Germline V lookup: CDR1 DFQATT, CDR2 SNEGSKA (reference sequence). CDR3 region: CSGRGGGEAFF. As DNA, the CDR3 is TGCAGTGGTCGGGGAGGTGGTGAAGCTTTCTTT.

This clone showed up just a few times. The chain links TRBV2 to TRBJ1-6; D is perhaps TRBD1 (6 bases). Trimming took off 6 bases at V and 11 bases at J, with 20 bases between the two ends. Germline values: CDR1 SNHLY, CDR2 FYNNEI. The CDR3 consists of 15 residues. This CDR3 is CASSSAGAAGTPLHF. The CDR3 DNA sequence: TGTGCCAGCAGCTCGGCGGGGGCAGCAGGTACACCCCTCCACTTT.

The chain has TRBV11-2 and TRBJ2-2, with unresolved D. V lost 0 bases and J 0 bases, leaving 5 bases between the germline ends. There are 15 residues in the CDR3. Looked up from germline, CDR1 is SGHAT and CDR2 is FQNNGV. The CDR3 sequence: CASSLDSANTGELFF. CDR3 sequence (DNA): TGTGCCAGCAGCTTAGACTCCGCGAACACCGGGGAGCTGTTTTTT.

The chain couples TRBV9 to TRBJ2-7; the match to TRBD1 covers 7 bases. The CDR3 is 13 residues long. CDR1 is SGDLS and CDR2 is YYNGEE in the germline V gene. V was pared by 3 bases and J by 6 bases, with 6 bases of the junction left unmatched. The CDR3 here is CASSEGQKGEQYF. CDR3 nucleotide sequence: TGTGCCAGCAGCGAGGGACAGAAGGGCGAGCAGTACTTC. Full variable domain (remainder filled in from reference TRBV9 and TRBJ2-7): DSGVTQTPKHLITATGQRVTLRCSPRSGDLSVYWYQQSLDQGLQFLIQYYNGEERAKGNILERFSAQQFPDLHSELNLSSLELGDSALYFCASSEGQKGEQYFGPGTRLTVT.

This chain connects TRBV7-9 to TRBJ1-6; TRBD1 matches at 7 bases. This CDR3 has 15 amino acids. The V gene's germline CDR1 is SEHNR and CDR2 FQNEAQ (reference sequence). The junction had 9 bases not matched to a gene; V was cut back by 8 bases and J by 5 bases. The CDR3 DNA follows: TGTGCCAGCTCGGCAGGGGGGCGAGATAATTCACCCCTCCACTTT. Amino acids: CASSAGGRDNSPLHF.

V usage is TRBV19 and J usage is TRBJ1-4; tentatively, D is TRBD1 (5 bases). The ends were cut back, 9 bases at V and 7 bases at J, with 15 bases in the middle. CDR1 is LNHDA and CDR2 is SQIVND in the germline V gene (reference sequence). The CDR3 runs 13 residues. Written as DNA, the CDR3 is TGTGCCAGCAGACTAGGGGTCGGTGAAAAACTGTTTTTT. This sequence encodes CASRLGVGEKLFF.

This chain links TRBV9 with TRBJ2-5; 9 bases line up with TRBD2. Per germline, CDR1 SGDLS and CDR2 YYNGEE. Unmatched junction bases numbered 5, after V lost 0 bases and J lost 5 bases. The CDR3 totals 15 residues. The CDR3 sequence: CASSVALAGAETQYF. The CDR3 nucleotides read TGTGCCAGCAGCGTAGCATTAGCGGGAGCGGAGACCCAGTACTTC.

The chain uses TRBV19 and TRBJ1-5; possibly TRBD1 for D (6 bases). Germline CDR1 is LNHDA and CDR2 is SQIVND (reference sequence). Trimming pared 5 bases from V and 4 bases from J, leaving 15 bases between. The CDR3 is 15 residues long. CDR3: CASSLQGSRNQPQHF. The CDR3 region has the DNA TGTGCCAGTAGTCTACAGGGCTCGCGAAATCAGCCCCAGCATTTT.

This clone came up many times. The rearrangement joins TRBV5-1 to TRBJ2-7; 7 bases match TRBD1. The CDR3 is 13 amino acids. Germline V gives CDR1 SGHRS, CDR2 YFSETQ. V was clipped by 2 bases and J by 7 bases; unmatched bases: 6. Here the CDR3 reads CASSFTQGWEQYF. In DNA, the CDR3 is TGCGCCAGCAGCTTTACACAGGGGTGGGAGCAGTACTTC.

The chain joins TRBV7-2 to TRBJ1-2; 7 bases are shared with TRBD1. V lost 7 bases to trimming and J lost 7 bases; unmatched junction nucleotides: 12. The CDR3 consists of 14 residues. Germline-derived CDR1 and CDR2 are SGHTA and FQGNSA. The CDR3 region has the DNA TGTGCCAGCAACCGGGACAGCCCCTGGAGTGGCTACACCTTC. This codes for CASNRDSPWSGYTF. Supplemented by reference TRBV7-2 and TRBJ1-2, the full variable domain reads GAGVSQSPSNKVTEKGKDVELRCDPISGHTALYWYRQSLGQGLEFLIYFQGNSAPDKSGLPSDRFSAERTGGSVSTLTIQRTQQEDSAVYLCASNRDSPWSGYTFGSGTRLTVV.

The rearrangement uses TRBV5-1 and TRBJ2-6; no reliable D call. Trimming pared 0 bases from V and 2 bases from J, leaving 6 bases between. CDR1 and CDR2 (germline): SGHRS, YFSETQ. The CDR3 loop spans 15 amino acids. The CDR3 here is CASSLVETGANVLTF. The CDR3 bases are TGCGCCAGCAGCTTGGTGGAGACTGGGGCCAACGTCCTGACTTTC.

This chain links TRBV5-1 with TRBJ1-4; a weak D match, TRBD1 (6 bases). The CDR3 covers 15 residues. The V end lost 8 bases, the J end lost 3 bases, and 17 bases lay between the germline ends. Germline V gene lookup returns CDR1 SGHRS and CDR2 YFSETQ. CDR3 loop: CASKETGQSNEKLFF. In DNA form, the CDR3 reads TGCGCCAGTAAGGAAACAGGGCAGTCTAATGAAAAACTGTTTTTT.

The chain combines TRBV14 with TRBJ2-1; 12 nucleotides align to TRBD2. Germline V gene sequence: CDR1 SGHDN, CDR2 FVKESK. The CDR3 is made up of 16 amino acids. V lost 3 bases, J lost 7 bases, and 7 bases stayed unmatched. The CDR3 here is CASSQSTTSGRNEQFF. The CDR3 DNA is TGTGCCAGCAGCCAGAGCACGACTAGCGGGAGAAATGAGCAGTTCTTC.